This T cell receptor (beta chain) was recorded in a study of cytomegalovirus exposure and HLA in healthy donors. Study observations and caveats: The classifier was said to identify cytomegalovirus status with high specificity and sensitivity. No immune exposure information besides CMV serostatus was available.

PCR employed 60 Vbeta and 13 Jbeta primers. Generated by immunoSEQ multiplex PCR, the TCRdb table keeps only in-frame clones and is missing some. The sample's table shows roughly 42,000 clones. Worth noting for this clone: Its target is not known.

The CDR3 loop spans 12 amino acids. Trimming removed 2 bases at V and 6 bases at J, with 9 bases between. Germline V gene sequence: CDR1 SGHNT, CDR2 YYREEE (reference sequence). The V gene is TRBV5-4, the J gene TRBJ2-7, with a weak D call TRBD2 (6 bases). The TCR comes from a man aged 25 to 45 in good health and CMV-seronegative. Sequenced: PBMCs. This CDR3 is CASSLVGGEQYF. In nucleotides, the CDR3 is TGTGCCAGCAGCTTAGTGGGAGGCGAGCAGTACTTC.